What follows is one TCR beta chain and its context. This specimen comes from a study of blood T cell repertoires in COVID-19. Study-level background: Material from acute and convalescent COVID-19 was sourced from the United States, Italy and Spain. T cells, B-cell-depleted T cells, or PBMCs provided the cDNA or gDNA that served as material.

As originally analysed: Amplifying reference gene primers gave estimates of nucleated cell counts. The protocol was immunoSEQ multiplex PCR, while the TCRdb copy is restricted to in-frame clones and leaves out a portion. That table gives V, J and clone size, and the DNA gave D and trimming. The sample contains over 95,000 clones, 79% of which appear only once. This CDR3 is 13 amino acids long. Looked up from germline, CDR1 is LNHDA and CDR2 is SQIVND (reference sequence). V lost 6 bases and J lost 4; bases outside the gene matches: 0. Sequencing used peripheral blood. The TCR originated in a woman aged 80 or older with active or convalescent COVID-19. The chain links TRBV19 to TRBJ2-3; TRBD2 aligns across 11 bases. The CDR3 region has the DNA TGTGCCAGTAGACTAGCGGGAGCAGATACGCAGTATTTT. It yields the protein CASRLAGADTQYF.